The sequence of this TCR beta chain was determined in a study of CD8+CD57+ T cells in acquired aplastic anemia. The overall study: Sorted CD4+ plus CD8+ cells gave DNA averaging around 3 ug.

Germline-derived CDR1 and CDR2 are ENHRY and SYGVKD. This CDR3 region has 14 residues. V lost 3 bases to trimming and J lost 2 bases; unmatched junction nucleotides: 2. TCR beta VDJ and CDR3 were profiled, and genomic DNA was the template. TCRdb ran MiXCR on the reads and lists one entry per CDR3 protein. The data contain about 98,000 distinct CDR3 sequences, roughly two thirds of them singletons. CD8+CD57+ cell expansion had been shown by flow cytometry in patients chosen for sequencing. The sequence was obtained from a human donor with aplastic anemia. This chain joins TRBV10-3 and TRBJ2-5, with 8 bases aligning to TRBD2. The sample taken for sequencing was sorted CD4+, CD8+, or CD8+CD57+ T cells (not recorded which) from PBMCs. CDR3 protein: CAISDSSGQETQYF. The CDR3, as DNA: TGTGCCATCAGTGACTCTAGCGGGCAAGAGACCCAGTACTTC.